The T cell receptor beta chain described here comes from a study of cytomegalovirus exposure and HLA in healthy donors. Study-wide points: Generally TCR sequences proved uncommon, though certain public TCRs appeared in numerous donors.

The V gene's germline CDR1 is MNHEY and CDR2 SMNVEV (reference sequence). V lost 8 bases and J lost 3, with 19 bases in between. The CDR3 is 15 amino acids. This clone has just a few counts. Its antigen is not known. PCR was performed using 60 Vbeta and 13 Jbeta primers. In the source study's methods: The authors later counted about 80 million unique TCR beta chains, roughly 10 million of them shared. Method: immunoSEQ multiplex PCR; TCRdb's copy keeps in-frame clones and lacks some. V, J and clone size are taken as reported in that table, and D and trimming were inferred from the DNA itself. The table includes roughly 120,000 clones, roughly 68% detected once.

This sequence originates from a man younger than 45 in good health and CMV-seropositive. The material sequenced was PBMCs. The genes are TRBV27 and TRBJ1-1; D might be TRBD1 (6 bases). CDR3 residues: CASHHRDGIDTEAFF. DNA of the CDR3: TGTGCCAGCCACCACAGGGACGGAATAGACACTGAAGCTTTCTTT.